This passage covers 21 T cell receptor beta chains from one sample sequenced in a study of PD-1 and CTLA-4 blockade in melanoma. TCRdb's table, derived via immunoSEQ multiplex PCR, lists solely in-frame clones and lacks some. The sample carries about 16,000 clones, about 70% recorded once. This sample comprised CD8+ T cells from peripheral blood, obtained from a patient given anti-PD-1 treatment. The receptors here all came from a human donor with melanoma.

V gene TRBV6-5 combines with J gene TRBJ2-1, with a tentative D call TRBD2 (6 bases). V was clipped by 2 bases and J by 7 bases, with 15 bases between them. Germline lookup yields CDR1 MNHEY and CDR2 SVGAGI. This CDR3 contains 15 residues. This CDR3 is CASSYGRTSANEQFF. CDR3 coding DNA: TGTGCCAGCAGTTACGGGAGGACGAGCGCAAATGAGCAGTTCTTC.

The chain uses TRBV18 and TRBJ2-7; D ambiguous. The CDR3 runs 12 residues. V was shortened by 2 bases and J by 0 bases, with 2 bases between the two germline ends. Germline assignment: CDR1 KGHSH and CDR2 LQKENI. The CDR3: CASSPDSYEQYF. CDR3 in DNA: TGTGCCAGCTCACCAGACTCCTACGAGCAGTACTTC.

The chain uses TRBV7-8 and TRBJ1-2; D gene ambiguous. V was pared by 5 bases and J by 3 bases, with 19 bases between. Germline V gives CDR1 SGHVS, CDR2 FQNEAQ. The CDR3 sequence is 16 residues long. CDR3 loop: CASSPKAGSRHYGYTF. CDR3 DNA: TGTGCCAGCAGCCCAAAGGCGGGCAGTCGGCACTATGGCTACACCTTC.

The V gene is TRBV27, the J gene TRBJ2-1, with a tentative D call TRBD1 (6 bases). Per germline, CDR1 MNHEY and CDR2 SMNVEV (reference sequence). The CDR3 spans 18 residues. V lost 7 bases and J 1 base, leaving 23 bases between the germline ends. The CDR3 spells CASTRGTLAISSYNEQFF. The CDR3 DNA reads TGTGCCAGCACGAGGGGGACGCTAGCTATTTCGTCCTACAATGAGCAGTTCTTC.

CDR3 residues: CASSYGLGYGYTF. The CDR3 DNA is TGTGCCAGCAGTTATGGGTTGGGCTATGGCTACACCTTC. V is TRBV6-5 and J is TRBJ1-2; D is uncertain. The CDR3 covers 13 residues. Germline assignment: CDR1 MNHEY and CDR2 SVGAGI. V dropped 3 bases and J dropped 4 bases, with 9 bases sitting between them.

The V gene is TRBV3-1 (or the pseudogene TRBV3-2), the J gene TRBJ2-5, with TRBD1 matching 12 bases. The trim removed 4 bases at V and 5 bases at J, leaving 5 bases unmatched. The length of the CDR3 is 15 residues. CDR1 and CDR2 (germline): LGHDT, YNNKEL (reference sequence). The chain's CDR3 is CASSPKGTGGETQYF. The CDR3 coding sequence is TGTGCCAGCAGCCCTAAAGGGACAGGGGGCGAGACCCAGTACTTC.

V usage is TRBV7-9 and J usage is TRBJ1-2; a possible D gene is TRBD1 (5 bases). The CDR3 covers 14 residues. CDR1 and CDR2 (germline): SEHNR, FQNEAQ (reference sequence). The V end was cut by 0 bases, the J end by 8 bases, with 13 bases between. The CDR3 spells CASSLAGPRDGYTF. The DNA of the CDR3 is TGTGCCAGCAGCTTAGCAGGCCCCCGGGACGGCTACACCTTC. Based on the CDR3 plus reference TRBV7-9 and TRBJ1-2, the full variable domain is DTGVSQNPRHKITKRGQNVTFRCDPISEHNRLYWYRQTLGQGPEFLTYFQNEAQLEKSRLLSDRFSAERPKGSFSTLEIQRTEQGDSAMYLCASSLAGPRDGYTFGSGTRLTVV.

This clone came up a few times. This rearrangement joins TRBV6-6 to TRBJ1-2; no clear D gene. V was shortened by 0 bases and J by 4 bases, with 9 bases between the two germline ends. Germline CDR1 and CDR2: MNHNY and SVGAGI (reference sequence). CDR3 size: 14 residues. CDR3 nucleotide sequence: TGTGCCAGCAGTTACTCTGGCGGCCTCTATGGCTACACCTTC. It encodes CASSYSGGLYGYTF.

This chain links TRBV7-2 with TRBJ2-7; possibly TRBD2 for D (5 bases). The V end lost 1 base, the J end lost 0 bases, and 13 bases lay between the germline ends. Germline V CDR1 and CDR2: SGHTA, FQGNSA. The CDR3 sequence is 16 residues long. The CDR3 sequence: CASSLGTRGSSYEQYF. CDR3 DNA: TGTGCCAGCAGCTTAGGTACTAGAGGGAGCTCCTACGAGCAGTACTTC.

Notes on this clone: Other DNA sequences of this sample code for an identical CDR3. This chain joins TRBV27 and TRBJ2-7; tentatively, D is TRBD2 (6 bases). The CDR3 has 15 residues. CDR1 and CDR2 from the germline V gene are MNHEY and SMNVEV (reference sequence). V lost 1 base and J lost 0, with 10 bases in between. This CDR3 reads CASSLLAGSSYEQYF. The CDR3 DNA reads TGTGCCAGCAGTTTATTGGCGGGGAGCTCCTACGAGCAGTACTTC.

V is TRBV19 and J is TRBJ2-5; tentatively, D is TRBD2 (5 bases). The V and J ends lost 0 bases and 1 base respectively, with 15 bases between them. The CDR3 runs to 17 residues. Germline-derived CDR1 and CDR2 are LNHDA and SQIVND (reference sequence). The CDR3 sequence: CASSIDLIGGSQETQYF. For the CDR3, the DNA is TGTGCCAGTAGTATAGATCTTATAGGAGGCTCCCAAGAGACCCAGTACTTC.

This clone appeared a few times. CDR3 loop: CASSPGGTYEQYF. The CDR3 coding sequence is TGTGCCAGCAGCCCCGGCGGGACGTACGAGCAGTACTTC. The chain links TRBV11-2 to TRBJ2-7; possible D gene TRBD2, 6 bases. Germline-derived CDR1 and CDR2 are SGHAT and FQNNGV. The V and J ends lost 5 bases and 4 bases respectively, with 12 bases between them. The CDR3 has 13 residues.

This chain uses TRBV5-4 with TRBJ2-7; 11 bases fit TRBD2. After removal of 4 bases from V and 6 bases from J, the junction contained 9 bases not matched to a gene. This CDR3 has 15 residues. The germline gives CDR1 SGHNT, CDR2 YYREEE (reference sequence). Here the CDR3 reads CASSTRTSGLVEQYF. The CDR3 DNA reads TGTGCCAGCAGCACCCGGACTAGCGGGCTTGTCGAGCAGTACTTC. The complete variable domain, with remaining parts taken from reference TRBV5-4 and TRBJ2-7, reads ETGVTQSPTHLIKTRGQQVTLRCSSQSGHNTVSWYQQALGQGPQFIFQYYREEENGRGNFPPRFSGLQFPNYSSELNVNALELDDSALYLCASSTRTSGLVEQYFGPGTRLTVT.

CDR3 region: CASSPPREGTEAFF. Written as DNA, the CDR3 is TGTGCCAGCAGCCCCCCGAGGGAGGGGACTGAAGCTTTCTTT. The rearrangement uses TRBV7-8 and TRBJ1-1; D is perhaps TRBD1 (5 bases). This CDR3 contains 14 residues. The germline CDR1 and CDR2 sequences are SGHVS and FQNEAQ. V was clipped by 5 bases and J by 5 bases, with 15 bases between them.

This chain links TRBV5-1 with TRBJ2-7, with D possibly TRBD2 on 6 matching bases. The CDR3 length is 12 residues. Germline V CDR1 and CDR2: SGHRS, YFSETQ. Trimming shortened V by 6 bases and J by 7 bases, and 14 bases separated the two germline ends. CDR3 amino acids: CASKEGAGEQYF. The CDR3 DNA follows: TGCGCCAGCAAGGAGGGAGCTGGGGAGCAGTACTTC.

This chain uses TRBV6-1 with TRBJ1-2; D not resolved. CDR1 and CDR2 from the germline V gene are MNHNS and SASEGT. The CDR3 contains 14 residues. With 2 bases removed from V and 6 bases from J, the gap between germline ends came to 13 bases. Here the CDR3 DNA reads TGTGCCAGCAGTGAAAGTATCCTTTTCGATGGCTACACCTTC. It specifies CASSESILFDGYTF.

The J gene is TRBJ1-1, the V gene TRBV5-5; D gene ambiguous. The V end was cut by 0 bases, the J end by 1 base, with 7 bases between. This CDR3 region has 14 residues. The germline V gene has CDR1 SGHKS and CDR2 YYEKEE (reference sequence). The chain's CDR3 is CASSLGEENTEAFF. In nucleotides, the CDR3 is TGTGCCAGCAGCTTGGGTGAAGAGAACACTGAAGCTTTCTTT. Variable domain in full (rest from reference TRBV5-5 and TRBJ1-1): DAGVTQSPTHLIKTRGQQVTLRCSPISGHKSVSWYQQVLGQGPQFIFQYYEKEERGRGNFPDRFSARQFPNYSSELNVNALLLGDSALYLCASSLGEENTEAFFGQGTRLTVV.

DNA of the CDR3: TGTGCCAGCAGCTCCGGGACAACCTACGAGCAGTACTTC. It codes for CASSSGTTYEQYF. The chain combines TRBV11-3 with TRBJ2-7; D possibly corresponds to TRBD1 (6 bases). Trimming cost V 4 bases and J 2 bases, with 9 bases left between them. This CDR3 has 13 amino acids. Germline V gene sequence: CDR1 SGHNT, CDR2 YENEEA.

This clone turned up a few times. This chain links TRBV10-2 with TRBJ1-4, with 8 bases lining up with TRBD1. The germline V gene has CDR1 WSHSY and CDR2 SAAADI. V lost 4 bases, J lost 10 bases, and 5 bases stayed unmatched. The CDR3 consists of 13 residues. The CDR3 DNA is TGCGCCAGCAGTGCAGGGGGCCGGGGAAAACTGTTTTTT. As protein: CASSAGGRGKLFF.

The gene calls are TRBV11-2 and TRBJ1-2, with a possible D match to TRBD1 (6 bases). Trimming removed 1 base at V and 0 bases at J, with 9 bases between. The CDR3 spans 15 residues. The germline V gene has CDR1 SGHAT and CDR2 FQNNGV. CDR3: CASSLVTGPNYGYTF. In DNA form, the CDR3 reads TGTGCCAGCAGCTTAGTTACAGGGCCTAACTATGGCTACACCTTC.

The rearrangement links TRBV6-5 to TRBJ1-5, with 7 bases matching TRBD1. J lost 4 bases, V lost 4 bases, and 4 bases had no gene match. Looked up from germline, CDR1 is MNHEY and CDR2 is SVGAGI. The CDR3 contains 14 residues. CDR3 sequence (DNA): TGTGCCAGCAGTTTGCAGGGGGTGAATCAGCCCCAGCATTTT. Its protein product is CASSLQGVNQPQHF.